The 6 T cell receptor beta chains below come from one sample, sequenced in a study of T cells in localized non-small cell lung cancer. Using immunoSEQ multiplex PCR, the repertoire was profiled, and TCRdb retains in-frame clones only, with some absent. This repertoire shows about 72,000 clones, 84% found once; its top ten account for about 13%. The sequencing here drew on peripheral blood, taken before any cancer treatment. The receptor set was obtained from a female donor older than 55 with stage I lung adenocarcinoma.

DNA for the CDR3: TGTGCCAGCAGTGGGGGGACAGGGCCTGGAAACACCATATATTTT. Translating gives CASSGGTGPGNTIYF. The rearrangement links TRBV25-1 to TRBJ1-3; 9 bases fit TRBD1. The V gene's germline CDR1 is MGHDK and CDR2 SYGVNS. This CDR3 has 15 amino acids. J lost 2 bases, V lost 4 bases, and 3 bases had no gene match.

CDR3 sequence reads: CASRPGYRNTEAFF. The CDR3 region has the DNA TGTGCCAGCAGACCAGGGTACAGGAACACTGAAGCTTTCTTT. The V call is TRBV11-2, the J call TRBJ1-1, with D perhaps TRBD1 (5 bases). Germline CDR1 reads SGHAT; CDR2 reads FQNNGV. The CDR3 runs 14 residues. V was cut by 6 bases and J by 1 base, with 12 bases left in between.

This sequence joins TRBV7-9 and TRBJ2-3; possibly TRBD2 for D (6 bases). Germline V CDR1 and CDR2: SEHNR, FQNEAQ (reference sequence). The CDR3 contains 16 residues. The ends were cut back, 2 bases at V and 2 bases at J, with 14 bases in the middle. The CDR3 sequence: CASSLKRTTDTDTQYF. The CDR3 nucleotides are TGTGCCAGCAGCTTAAAAAGGACTACCGACACAGATACGCAGTATTTT.

CDR3 sequence (DNA): TGTGCCAGCAGTTTCTCGGGGGAGCGTTCTGGAAACACCATATATTTT. Residues: CASSFSGERSGNTIYF. V gene TRBV6-6 combines with J gene TRBJ1-3; the D gene is possibly TRBD1 (5 bases). The germline V gene encodes CDR1 MNHNY and CDR2 SVGAGI (reference sequence). This CDR3 comprises 16 residues. Trimming took off 4 bases at V and 1 base at J, with 14 bases between the two ends.

This clone showed up just once. The chain carries TRBV4-1 and TRBJ1-5; D gene ambiguous. This CDR3 spans 16 amino acids. Between the trimmed V and J ends, which lost 2 bases and 2 bases, there was a span of 13 bases. CDR1 is MGHRA and CDR2 is YSYEKL in the germline V gene. The chain's CDR3 is CASSQTPAVGNQPQHF. In DNA, the CDR3 is TGCGCCAGCAGCCAAACCCCAGCAGTCGGCAATCAGCCCCAGCATTTT.

The gene calls are TRBV21-1 and TRBJ1-5; TRBD1 is the table's D call, not checked against the DNA. TRBV21-1 is a pseudogene locus. This CDR3 has 14 amino acids. The CDR3 here is CASTLDRVGQPQHF. The CDR3 region has the DNA TGTGCCAGCACCCTGGACAGGGTGGGTCAGCCCCAGCATTTT.